Sequencing of this TCR beta chain was carried out in a study of T cells in localized non-small cell lung cancer. Study-level findings and limits: Maximal T cell clonality occurred in uninvolved adjacent lung, with tumor ranking below it. Turning up in adjacent lung were a median about 56 of the top 100 tumor clones. An association was observed between higher blood T cell density and longer overall survival. Only one tumor region went through sequencing, so heterogeneity may still be there.

Data came from immunoSEQ multiplex PCR; TCRdb stores just in-frame clones and leaves some out. The sample consists of over a thousand clones, over 30% of them appearing once. With regard to this clone: Its specificity is unknown.

The sample here was lung tumor tissue, taken before any cancer treatment. This TCR derives from a male donor older than 55 with stage I lung adenocarcinoma.

The CDR3, as DNA: TGTGCCAGTATGGGGGCCCCGGCTGTCAAAAACATTCAGTACTTC. It yields the protein CASMGAPAVKNIQYF. The chain links TRBV19 to TRBJ2-4; D may be TRBD1 (6 bases). Germline V gene lookup returns CDR1 LNHDA and CDR2 SQIVND (reference sequence). There are 15 residues in the CDR3. Deletions cut 7 bases from V and 3 bases from J, with 16 bases between.